One and the same sample provided the 29 T cell receptor beta chains below, sequenced in a study of T cell responses to AZD1222 COVID-19 vaccine. Using immunoSEQ multiplex PCR, the repertoire was profiled, and TCRdb retains in-frame clones only, with some absent. The sample lists about 110,000 clones, 92% occurring once. Sequenced material: peripheral blood, taken on day 0 of AZD1222 vaccination. These receptors all come from an adult in good health.

The gene calls are TRBV6-5 and TRBJ2-6; D is possibly TRBD1 (6 bases). V lost 8 bases to trimming and J lost 3 bases, with 8 bases between them. The CDR3 totals 13 residues. CDR1 is MNHEY and CDR2 is SVGAGI in the germline V gene. The CDR3: CASYRDGANVLTF. CDR3 nucleotide sequence: TGTGCCAGCTACAGGGATGGGGCCAACGTCCTGACTTTC.

This clone was seen once. One end of the junction is discordant with germline, which a read error may explain. This rearrangement joins TRBV5-1 to TRBJ1-4; TRBD1 matches 7 bases. The CDR3 is 15 residues long. From germline, CDR1 is SGHRS and CDR2 YFSETQ. CDR3 in amino acids: CANSRTQGTGGKLFF. CDR3 sequence (DNA): TGCGCCAACAGCCGGACACAGGGGACGGGGGGAAAACTGTTTTTT.

This chain connects TRBV12-5 to TRBJ1-6; 11 bases map to TRBD1. This CDR3 contains 18 residues. Germline CDR1 is LGHNT and CDR2 is FRNRAP. The V gene end was trimmed by 2 bases and the J gene end by 4 bases; junction bases not matched to a gene: 7. The DNA for the CDR3 is TGTGCTAGTGGTTTGACCGGACAGGGGGCGCTTTATAATTCACCCCTCCACTTT. Its translation is CASGLTGQGALYNSPLHF.

The chain joins TRBV11-3 to TRBJ1-2; a weak D match, TRBD1 (5 bases). The CDR3 is made up of 13 amino acids. Trimming cost V 7 bases and J 3 bases, with 12 bases left between them. CDR1 and CDR2 from the germline V gene are SGHNT and YENEEA. CDR3 coding DNA: TGTGCCAGCAACGCAGGGTACGACTATGGCTACACCTTC. Translating it yields CASNAGYDYGYTF.

This clone has just one count. The V and J genes are TRBV29-1 and TRBJ2-1; tentatively, D is TRBD2 (5 bases). V lost 1 base to trimming and J lost 4 bases, with 17 bases between them. Germline V lookup: CDR1 SQVTM, CDR2 ANQGSEA. CDR3 length equals 16 residues. The CDR3 is CSVEVATGGHYNEQFF. The CDR3, as DNA: TGCAGCGTTGAAGTCGCAACGGGCGGGCATTACAATGAGCAGTTCTTC.

The CDR3 sequence is CAWSAGDNSPLHF. CDR3 DNA: TGTGCCTGGAGTGCAGGGGATAATTCACCCCTCCACTTT. The chain is built from TRBV30 and TRBJ1-6; a possible D gene is TRBD1 (6 bases). The CDR3 has 13 residues. CDR1 is GTSNPN, CDR2 SVGIG, per germline (reference sequence). V lost 1 base and J lost 5, with 6 bases in between.

This rearrangement joins TRBV7-2 to TRBJ2-3; TRBD2 matches 9 bases. Germline CDR1 and CDR2: SGHTA and FQGNSA. CDR3 length: 16 residues. Losses at the gene ends were 1 base for V and 4 bases for J; bases not matched to a gene: 6. The CDR3 sequence is CASSLVGGGAPDTQYF. CDR3 bases: TGTGCCAGCAGCTTAGTCGGCGGGGGGGCACCAGATACGCAGTATTTT.

The chain combines TRBV7-9 with TRBJ1-5; no clear D. Trimming took 1 base from V and 7 from J, leaving 8 bases between them. The CDR3 sequence is 13 residues long. Germline CDR1 is SEHNR and CDR2 is FQNEAQ (reference sequence). The CDR3 DNA follows: TGTGCCAGCAGCTTAGAGGCTCGGCAGCCCCAGCATTTT. Its translation is CASSLEARQPQHF. Variable domain in full (rest from reference TRBV7-9 and TRBJ1-5): DTGVSQNPRHKITKRGQNVTFRCDPISEHNRLYWYRQTLGQGPEFLTYFQNEAQLEKSRLLSDRFSAERPKGSFSTLEIQRTEQGDSAMYLCASSLEARQPQHFGDGTRLSIL.

The genes are TRBV4-1 and TRBJ1-4; the D is unclear. The CDR3 covers 15 residues. The V end was cut by 1 base, the J end by 3 bases, with 9 bases between. Germline values: CDR1 MGHRA, CDR2 YSYEKL. The CDR3 here is CASSQVWTPNEKLFF. CDR3 nucleotides: TGCGCCAGCAGCCAAGTCTGGACTCCTAATGAAAAACTGTTTTTT.

The chain couples TRBV7-9 to TRBJ1-1; TRBD1 is a possible D gene (5 bases). The CDR3 contains 15 residues. Trimming shortened V by 5 bases and J by 1 base, and 14 bases separated the two germline ends. The V gene's germline CDR1 is SEHNR and CDR2 FQNEAQ (reference sequence). CDR3 coding DNA: TGTGCCAGCAGCCCTGGTTTGGGGCCGAACACTGAAGCTTTCTTT. Its protein product is CASSPGLGPNTEAFF. The full variable domain, its missing parts supplied by reference TRBV7-9 and TRBJ1-1, is DTGVSQNPRHKITKRGQNVTFRCDPISEHNRLYWYRQTLGQGPEFLTYFQNEAQLEKSRLLSDRFSAERPKGSFSTLEIQRTEQGDSAMYLCASSPGLGPNTEAFFGQGTRLTVV.

The rearrangement uses TRBV29-1 and TRBJ2-1; D unresolved. Germline-derived CDR1 and CDR2 are SQVTM and ANQGSEA. This CDR3 region has 12 residues. Between the trimmed V and J ends, which lost 8 bases and 10 bases, there was a span of 18 bases. CDR3 in amino acids: CSTWTQSGEQFF. In nucleotides, the CDR3 is TGCAGCACATGGACCCAGAGTGGGGAGCAGTTCTTC.

The chain recombines TRBV5-4 with TRBJ2-3, with D uncertain. The V gene lost 4 bases and the J gene lost 2 bases, with 5 bases spanning the gap. The CDR3 covers 12 residues. In germline, CDR1 is SGHNT, CDR2 YYREEE (reference sequence). The CDR3 nucleotides read TGTGCCAGCAGCCCGAACACAGATACGCAGTATTTT. Translated, it gives CASSPNTDTQYF.

The chain carries TRBV27 and TRBJ2-5; perhaps TRBD1 as D (5 bases). The CDR3 runs 16 residues. V was pared by 5 bases and J by 1 base, with 17 bases between. Germline CDR1 MNHEY, CDR2 SMNVEV (reference sequence). The CDR3 DNA reads as TGTGCCAGCAGTCGCCAGGGTCGACCAACCCAAGAGACCCAGTACTTC. Protein product: CASSRQGRPTQETQYF.

The rearrangement uses TRBV5-8 and TRBJ2-2; no reliable D call. CDR1 is SGHTS, CDR2 YDEGEE, per germline. This CDR3 spans 15 amino acids. The V end lost 2 bases, the J end lost 4 bases, and 12 bases lay between the germline ends. CDR3 region: CASSLQLPATGELFF. CDR3 DNA: TGTGCCAGCAGCTTACAACTACCAGCCACCGGGGAGCTGTTTTTT.

In nucleotides, the CDR3 is TGTGCCACCAGCACAATTCCCCCGGGACAGGGGGACTATGGCTACACCTTC. Translated: CATSTIPPGQGDYGYTF. The V call is TRBV15, the J call TRBJ1-2, with 11 bases identical to TRBD1. The germline CDR1 and CDR2 sequences are LNHNV and YYDKDF (reference sequence). The CDR3 loop spans 17 amino acids. V dropped 4 bases and J dropped 3; count of bases not matched to a gene: 10.

The chain combines TRBV29-1 with TRBJ2-3; the match to TRBD2 covers 10 bases. Unmatched junction bases numbered 11, after V lost 8 bases and J lost 6 bases. The CDR3 contains 14 residues. Germline V lookup: CDR1 SQVTM, CDR2 ANQGSEA. CDR3 DNA: TGCAGCTCTCTAGCGGGGGTAGGGAAGGATACGCAGTATTTT. Its translation: CSSLAGVGKDTQYF.

The chain carries TRBV28 and TRBJ1-6; weak D call: TRBD1 (5 bases). Germline V gives CDR1 MDHEN, CDR2 SYDVKM. Trimming took off 1 base at V and 10 bases at J, with 14 bases between the two ends. The CDR3 contains 15 residues. The CDR3 nucleotides are TGTGCCAGCAGTTTATTGATGCAGGGCGGCTCACCCCTCCACTTT. It is translated as CASSLLMQGGSPLHF.

The chain couples TRBV5-4 to TRBJ2-5; D is undetermined. In germline, CDR1 is SGHNT, CDR2 YYREEE (reference sequence). V lost 0 bases to trimming and J lost 3 bases, with 9 bases between them. This CDR3 has 14 residues. CDR3 nucleotide sequence: TGTGCCAGCAGCTTGGGGAACGAAAAAGAGACCCAGTACTTC. It codes for CASSLGNEKETQYF.

The chain uses TRBV28 and TRBJ1-1; D unresolved. Between the trimmed V and J ends, which lost 8 bases and 4 bases, there was a span of 14 bases. The CDR3 covers 13 residues. CDR1 and CDR2 from the germline V gene are MDHEN and SYDVKM. This chain's CDR3 is CASRSVSITEAFF. The CDR3 coding sequence is TGTGCCAGCCGCTCGGTGAGCATCACTGAAGCTTTCTTT.

The V gene is TRBV20-1, the J gene TRBJ1-2; a weak D match, TRBD1 (5 bases). Per the germline V gene, CDR1 is DFQATT and CDR2 is SNEGSKA (reference sequence). The CDR3 consists of 14 residues. Trimming stripped 3 bases from V and 6 bases from J, with 17 bases between. CDR3 nucleotide sequence: TGCAGTGCTAGTCTACGGACATCCCCCAATGGCTACACCTTC. This gives the protein CSASLRTSPNGYTF.

This clone was recorded only once. The chain has TRBV6-5 and TRBJ1-6; D remains unclear. Germline lookup yields CDR1 MNHEY and CDR2 SVGAGI. V was clipped by 6 bases and J by 9 bases, with 12 bases between them. CDR3 size: 13 residues. The DNA for the CDR3 is TGTGCCAGCAGCGCAGAGGACGGTTCACCCCTCCACTTT. This encodes CASSAEDGSPLHF.

V gene TRBV4-1 combines with J gene TRBJ2-1; 12 bases align to TRBD2. Germline lookup yields CDR1 MGHRA and CDR2 YSYEKL. The ends lost 0 bases at V and 9 bases at J; junction bases unmatched: 6. The CDR3 runs to 16 residues. The chain's CDR3 is CASSQDTLAGGTEQFF. CDR3 DNA: TGCGCCAGCAGCCAAGATACCCTAGCGGGGGGGACTGAGCAGTTCTTC.

The chain employs TRBV10-3 and TRBJ2-7; 8 bases are a match to TRBD1. CDR3 length: 14 residues. V shed 3 bases and J 2 bases; nucleotides not matched to a gene: 3. CDR1 is ENHRY, CDR2 SYGVKD, per germline. The CDR3 DNA reads as TGTGCCATCAGTGAAGACAGGGGCGCCTACGAGCAGTACTTC. Its protein is CAISEDRGAYEQYF.

The rearrangement links TRBV19 to TRBJ1-2; D unresolved. The length of the CDR3 is 13 residues. Germline-derived CDR1 and CDR2 are LNHDA and SQIVND (reference sequence). V was trimmed by 3 bases and J by 4 bases, leaving 9 bases between them. DNA of the CDR3: TGTGCCAGTAGTATCTGGGGTAGCTATGGCTACACCTTC. Protein product: CASSIWGSYGYTF.

The V gene is TRBV3-1 (or the pseudogene TRBV3-2), the J gene TRBJ1-1, with D hard to call. Germline V gives CDR1 LGHDT, CDR2 YNNKEL (reference sequence). The V end lost 3 bases, the J end lost 9 bases, and 8 bases lay between the germline ends. The CDR3 runs to 11 residues. As DNA, the CDR3 is TGTGCCAGCAGCCACCGGCGTCAAGCTTTCTTT. Amino acid sequence: CASSHRRQAFF.

The V call is TRBV2, the J call TRBJ1-1; D possibly corresponds to TRBD1 (6 bases). The germline gives CDR1 SNHLY, CDR2 FYNNEI. The length of the CDR3 is 15 residues. Trimming stripped 4 bases from V and 2 bases from J, with 14 bases between. The CDR3 is CASSVRNRVNTEAFF. In nucleotides, the CDR3 is TGTGCCAGCAGTGTCCGGAACAGGGTAAACACTGAAGCTTTCTTT.

V and J are TRBV3-1 (or the pseudogene TRBV3-2) and TRBJ2-7; D unresolved. There are 15 residues in the CDR3. Germline V gives CDR1 LGHDT, CDR2 YNNKEL (reference sequence). V dropped 1 base and J dropped 6 bases, with 16 bases sitting between them. The CDR3 DNA reads TGTGCCAGCAGCCAAGGAGAACAGTACAGCTCCGAGCAGTACTTC. It codes for CASSQGEQYSSEQYF.

J is TRBJ2-3 and V is TRBV11-3, with 7 nucleotides matching TRBD1. Trimming removed 3 bases from V and 2 bases from J; junction bases left unmatched: 8. CDR1 SGHNT and CDR2 YENEEA come from the germline V gene. This CDR3 is built from 16 residues. CDR3 residues: CASSLRDSSPTDTQYF. In nucleotides, the CDR3 is TGTGCCAGCAGCTTGAGGGACAGTTCCCCCACAGATACGCAGTATTTT. Variable domain in full (rest from reference TRBV11-3 and TRBJ2-3): EAGVVQSPRYKIIEKKQPVAFWCNPISGHNTLYWYLQNLGQGPELLIRYENEEAVDDSQLPKDRFSAERLKGVDSTLKIQPAELGDSAVYLCASSLRDSSPTDTQYFGPGTRLTVL.

The V and J genes are TRBV2 and TRBJ1-4; D gene uncertain. Germline lookup yields CDR1 SNHLY and CDR2 FYNNEI. This CDR3 spans 15 amino acids. V was trimmed by 7 bases and J by 0 bases, leaving 12 bases between them. CDR3 DNA sequence: TGTGCCAGCATCAAGGCGAGCGCAACTAATGAAAAACTGTTTTTT. It yields the protein CASIKASATNEKLFF. The full variable domain, in which reference TRBV2 and TRBJ1-4 provide the parts outside the CDR3, is EPEVTQTPSHQVTQMGQEVILRCVPISNHLYFYWYRQILGQKVEFLVSFYNNEISEKSEIFDDQFSVERPDGSNFTLKIRSTKLEDSAMYFCASIKASATNEKLFFGSGTQLSVL.